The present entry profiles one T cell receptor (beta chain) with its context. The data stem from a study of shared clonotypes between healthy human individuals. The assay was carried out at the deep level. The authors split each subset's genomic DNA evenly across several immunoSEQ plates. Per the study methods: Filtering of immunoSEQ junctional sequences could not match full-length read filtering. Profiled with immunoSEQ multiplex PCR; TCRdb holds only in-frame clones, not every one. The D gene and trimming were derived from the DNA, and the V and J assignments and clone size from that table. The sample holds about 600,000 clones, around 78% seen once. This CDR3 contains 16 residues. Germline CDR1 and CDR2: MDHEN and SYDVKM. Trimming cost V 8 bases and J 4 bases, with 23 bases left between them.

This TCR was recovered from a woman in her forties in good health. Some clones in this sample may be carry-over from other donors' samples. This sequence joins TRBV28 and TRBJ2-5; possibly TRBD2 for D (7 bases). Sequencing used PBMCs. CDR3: CASGGTGGRMTETQYF. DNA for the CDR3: TGTGCCAGCGGTGGGACCGGGGGGCGCATGACAGAGACCCAGTACTTC.